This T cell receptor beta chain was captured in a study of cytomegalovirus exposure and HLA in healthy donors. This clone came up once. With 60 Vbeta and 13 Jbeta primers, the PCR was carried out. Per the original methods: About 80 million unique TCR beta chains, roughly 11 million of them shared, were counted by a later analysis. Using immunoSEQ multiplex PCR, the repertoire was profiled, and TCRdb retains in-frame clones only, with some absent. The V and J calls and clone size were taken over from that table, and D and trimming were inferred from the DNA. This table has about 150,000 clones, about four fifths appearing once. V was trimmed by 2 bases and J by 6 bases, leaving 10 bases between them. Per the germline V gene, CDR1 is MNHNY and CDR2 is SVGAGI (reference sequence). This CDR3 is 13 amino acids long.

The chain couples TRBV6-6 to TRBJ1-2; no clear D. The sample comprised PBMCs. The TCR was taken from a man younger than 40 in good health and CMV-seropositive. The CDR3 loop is CASSYEGGDGYTF. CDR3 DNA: TGTGCCAGCAGTTACGAGGGTGGTGATGGCTACACCTTC.